The source of this TCR beta chain is a study of T cells in Graves' hyperthyroidism and ophthalmopathy (dated by TCRdb to the late 2010s). Study-wide context: Peripheral blood was collected at initial diagnosis, before any treatment. Following sampling, methimazole starting at 30 mg daily was given to hyperthyroidism patients, and high-dose intravenous methylprednisolone was given to ophthalmopathy patients. To identify TCR V-J signatures that set the groups apart, the researchers used a discovery cohort of 95 to 100 patients, made up of 43 with Graves' ophthalmopathy and about 55 with stable Graves' hyperthyroidism. The 90 to 100 discovery patients were randomly split 7:3 into training and test sets. In over five Graves' hyperthyroidism patients, the study also compared T-cell repertoires from thyroid tissue with T-cell repertoires from blood. Whether ophthalmopathy could be predicted prospectively was tested in an independent validation cohort made up of approximately 19 hyperthyroidism patients plus 17 patients who later progressed to ophthalmopathy. TCR Vbeta CDR3 sequencing of 130 to 150 peripheral blood samples (roughly 43 ophthalmopathy, approximately 80 hyperthyroidism and some 17 progressor patients) is reported in the paper.

This clonotype was found many times. No cognate antigen has been identified for it. There are no base qualities to consult, and no much larger clone falls within one base. Overall results and qualifications from the work: During validation, the model predicted progression to ophthalmopathy a median of about 6.5 months ahead of onset, with 60% to 71% sensitivity and about 75% specificity. No statistical method was used to set the sample size in advance, and investigators knew the group allocation. Most expanded thyroid clonotypes (frequency above 0.001) were also detected in blood, a finding suggesting that blood repertoires may reflect thyroid immune responses. A model built on a 13 V-J signature distinguished ophthalmopathy from stable hyperthyroidism, reaching about 89% sensitivity and approximately 81% specificity in cross-validation and 80%/75% in testing.

The TCR beta CDR3 regions were amplified from the RNA transcripts. A first-round RT-PCR of the TCR CDR3 used the HTBI primer set with the Qiagen OneStep RT-PCR kit. The libraries were constructed in a second round of multiplex PCR and then size-selected and purified. The libraries were sequenced on an Illumina HiSeq2000 using paired-end 100 bp reads. The paper's data handling went like this. SOAPnuke was used to process the raw data, removing reads that contained adapters or uncalled bases, had a mean Phred below 15, or lacked an exact match to the constant primer or identifier. High-quality paired reads were merged with COPE v1.2.5, and unique nucleotide sequences were defined as clonotypes. MiTCR v1.1 was used to align clonotypes to the IMGT TRBV, TRBD and TRBJ reference segments. The analysis included only V-J combinations with a frequency above 0.0001, which together covered 99.2% of the repertoires. The TCS score was defined as F50 (clonal expansion) divided by E x V (chaos), with BLOSUM62-based TCRdist calculated between CDR3 peptides within each V-J. Welch's t-statistics and random forest reduced around 520 V-J features to about 13, which were used in a naive Bayes classifier (R e1071). The public reads were reanalyzed by TCRdb: fastp trimming at Q25, MiXCR alignment, in-frame beta chains only. Duplicate CDR3 protein sequences are folded into a single record with the most common DNA and genes. The V and J calls here are based on TCRdb, not the publication. A total of under 350,000 distinct CDR3 sequences appear in this sample, about 18% of them only once. Of the sample, approximately 54% falls within the top ten clones.

The CDR3 covers 13 residues, taking in both the cysteine and the phenylalanine. Just CDR3 DNA is preserved here, 39 bases in frame from base 1. Sequences KGHSH (CDR1) and LQKENI (CDR2) are obtained from the germline V gene. The junction carries 7 bases between V and J, which are trimmed by 2 bases and 4 bases respectively. A patient counted as having stable Graves' hyperthyroidism if no progression to ophthalmopathy occurred over 18 months of follow-up. Hyperthyroidism patients were aged 18 to 65 years and newly diagnosed, with disease duration of less than 2 months. The study excluded patients with uncontrolled infections, other autoimmune diseases, pregnancy or lactation. Diagnoses relied on clinical symptoms, serum thyroxine and TRAb, thyroid ultrasound and orbital computed tomography. PBMCs were separated from roughly 9.3 ml of fresh peripheral blood using Ficoll-Paque density gradient centrifugation. Total RNA was extracted with Trizol reagent, and quality was checked on an Agilent 2100 Bioanalyzer.

Material for sequencing was blood. This TCR was sampled from a woman aged 45-65 years with Graves' hyperthyroidism. The rearranged segments are TRBV18 and TRBJ2-3; D gene: possibly TRBD1, on 5 matching bases. In nucleotides, the sequence is TGTGCCAGCTCACCAGTAGGGGCAGATACGCAGTATTTT. Its amino acids are CASSPVGADTQYF.